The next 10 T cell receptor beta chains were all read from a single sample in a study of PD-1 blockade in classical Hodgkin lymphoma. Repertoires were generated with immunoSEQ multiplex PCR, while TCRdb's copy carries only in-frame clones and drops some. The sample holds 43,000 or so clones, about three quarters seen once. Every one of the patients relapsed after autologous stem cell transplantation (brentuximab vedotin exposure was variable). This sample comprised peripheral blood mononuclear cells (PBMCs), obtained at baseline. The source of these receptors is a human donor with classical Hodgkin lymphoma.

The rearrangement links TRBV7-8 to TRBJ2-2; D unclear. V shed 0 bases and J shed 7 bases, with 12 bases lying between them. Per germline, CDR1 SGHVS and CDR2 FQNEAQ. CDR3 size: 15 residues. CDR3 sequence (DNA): TGTGCCAGCAGCTTAGCGGAGTTCGTGGGCGGGGAGCTGTTTTTT. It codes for CASSLAEFVGGELFF.

The CDR3 DNA reads TGCGCCAGCAGCCCCCGAACTAGCGGGGGCTACAATGAGCAGTTCTTC. Residues: CASSPRTSGGYNEQFF. The gene calls are TRBV5-1 and TRBJ2-1, with 11 nucleotides matching TRBD2. The CDR3 totals 16 residues. With V trimmed by 4 bases and J by 3 bases, 6 bases remained unmatched. Germline CDR1 is SGHRS and CDR2 is YFSETQ.

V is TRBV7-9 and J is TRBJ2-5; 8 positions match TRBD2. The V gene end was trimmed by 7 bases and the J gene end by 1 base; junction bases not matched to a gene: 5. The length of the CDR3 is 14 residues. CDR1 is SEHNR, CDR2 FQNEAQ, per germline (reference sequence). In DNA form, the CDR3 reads TGTGCCAGCAACCGCGGGAGGATCCAAGAGACCCAGTACTTC. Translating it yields CASNRGRIQETQYF.

In DNA form, the CDR3 reads TGTGCCAGCAGCACTCAAGTCGGGGTGCTGTATTTT. It specifies CASSTQVGVLYF. The chain is built from TRBV11-2 and TRBJ2-3; D might be TRBD2 (5 bases). The CDR3 extends over 12 amino acids. Germline loops: CDR1 SGHAT, CDR2 FQNNGV. V gave up 5 bases and J gave up 14 bases, with 17 bases separating them. Based on the CDR3 plus reference TRBV11-2 and TRBJ2-3, the full variable domain is EAGVAQSPRYKIIEKRQSVAFWCNPISGHATLYWYQQILGQGPKLLIQFQNNGVVDDSQLPKDRFSAERLKGVDSTLKIQPAKLEDSAVYLCASSTQVGVLYFGPGTRLTVL.

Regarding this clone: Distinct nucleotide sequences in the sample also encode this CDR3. CDR3 loop: CASSVLGQGGHNSPLHF. CDR3 DNA: TGTGCCAGCAGCGTATTGGGACAGGGAGGCCATAATTCACCCCTCCACTTT. The chain combines TRBV9 with TRBJ1-6; 9 positions agree with TRBD1. The trim removed 1 base at V and 5 bases at J, leaving 7 bases unmatched. Germline lookup yields CDR1 SGDLS and CDR2 YYNGEE. The CDR3 is 17 residues long.

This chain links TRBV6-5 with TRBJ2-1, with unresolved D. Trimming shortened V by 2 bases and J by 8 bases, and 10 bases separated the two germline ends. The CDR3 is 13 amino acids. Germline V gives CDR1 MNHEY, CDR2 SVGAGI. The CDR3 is CASSYNALDEQFF. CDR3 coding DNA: TGTGCCAGCAGTTACAACGCCTTGGATGAGCAGTTCTTC.

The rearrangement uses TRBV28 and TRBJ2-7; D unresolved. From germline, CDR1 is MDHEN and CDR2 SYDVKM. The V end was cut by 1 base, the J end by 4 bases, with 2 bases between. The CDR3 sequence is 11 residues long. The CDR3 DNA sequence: TGTGCCAGCAGTTTATATTACGAGCAGTACTTC. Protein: CASSLYYEQYF.

CDR3 in DNA: TGTGCCAGCAGCTTAGTGCCAAGCCCAGGGGAAAAACTGTTTTTT. Translating gives CASSLVPSPGEKLFF. This chain connects TRBV7-3 to TRBJ1-4, with a weak D call TRBD1 (5 bases). CDR1 SGHTA and CDR2 FQGTGA come from the germline V gene. Trimming cost V 2 bases and J 8 bases, with 15 bases left between them. The CDR3 loop spans 15 amino acids. The variable domain in full, with the rest retrieved from reference TRBV7-3 and TRBJ1-4, is GAGVSQTPSNKVTEKGKYVELRCDPISGHTALYWYRQSLGQGPEFLIYFQGTGAADDSGLPNDRFFAVRPEGSVSTLKIQRTERGDSAVYLCASSLVPSPGEKLFFGSGTQLSVL.

The CDR3 DNA follows: TGTGCCAGTAGTGTCGACGGGGAAACCTACAATGAGCAGTTCTTC. Translation gives CASSVDGETYNEQFF. This chain uses TRBV19 with TRBJ2-1; TRBD2 is a possible D gene (5 bases). V lost 5 bases and J 2 bases, leaving 13 bases between the germline ends. CDR3 length equals 15 residues. Looked up from germline, CDR1 is LNHDA and CDR2 is SQIVND (reference sequence).

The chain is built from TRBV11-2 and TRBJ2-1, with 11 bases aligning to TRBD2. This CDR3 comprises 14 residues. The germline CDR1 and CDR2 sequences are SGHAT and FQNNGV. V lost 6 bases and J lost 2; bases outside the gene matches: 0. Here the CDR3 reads CASRGLAAYNEQFF. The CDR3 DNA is TGTGCCAGCAGGGGACTAGCGGCCTACAATGAGCAGTTCTTC.